This passage covers 9 T cell receptor beta chains from one sample sequenced in a study of T cells in Graves' hyperthyroidism and ophthalmopathy. TCR beta CDR3 sequences were amplified from RNA transcripts. When the TCR CDR3 underwent first-round RT-PCR, the HTBI primer set was used. A single record per CDR3 protein comes from TCRdb applying MiXCR to the multiplex PCR reads. The sample lists about 640,000 distinct CDR3 sequences; more than 12% were seen once. Sequences were obtained from blood. The origin of the receptors is a woman between 50 and 59 years old with Graves' ophthalmopathy.

This clonotype was seen repeatedly, ten times or more. The chain uses TRBV30 and TRBJ2-5, with 9 bases aligning to TRBD1. V lost 0 bases and J lost 5; bases outside the gene matches: 7. The germline V gene encodes CDR1 GTSNPN and CDR2 SVGIG (reference sequence). The length of the CDR3 is 15 residues. The CDR3 DNA reads as TGTGCCTGGAGTGTCGGCACAGGGGGCTGGGAGACCCAGTACTTC. This encodes CAWSVGTGGWETQYF. The full variable domain, its missing parts supplied by reference TRBV30 and TRBJ2-5, is SQTIHQWPATLVQPVGSPLSLECTVEGTSNPNLYWYRQAAGRGLQLLFYSVGIGQISSEVPQNLSASRPQDRQFILSSKKLLLSDSGFYLCAWSVGTGGWETQYFGPGTRLLVL.

There are many counts of this clonotype. The chain uses TRBV28 and TRBJ2-3; D gene unclear. CDR1 is MDHEN, CDR2 SYDVKM, per germline. V lost 5 bases to trimming and J lost 3 bases, with 12 bases between them. The CDR3 has 14 amino acids. CDR3 sequence: CASSRPALTDTQYF. In DNA form, the CDR3 reads TGTGCCAGCAGTCGCCCAGCCCTTACAGATACGCAGTATTTT. The full variable domain, rest sourced from reference TRBV28 and TRBJ2-3, is DVKVTQSSRYLVKRTGEKVFLECVQDMDHENMFWYRQDPGLGLRLIYFSYDVKMKEKGDIPEGYSVSREKKERFSLILESASTNQTSMYLCASSRPALTDTQYFGPGTRLTVL.

This clonotype was found many times. The V gene is TRBV14, the J gene TRBJ2-1; 9 bases agree with TRBD1. The length of the CDR3 is 16 residues. The ends lost 2 bases at V and 3 bases at J; junction bases unmatched: 5. The germline V gene encodes CDR1 SGHDN and CDR2 FVKESK. This CDR3 is CASSQRRTGVYNEQFF. DNA of the CDR3: TGTGCCAGCAGCCAACGTCGGACAGGGGTCTACAATGAGCAGTTCTTC.

The chain employs TRBV13 and TRBJ1-6; D ambiguous. CDR3 length equals 12 residues. The germline gives CDR1 PRHDT, CDR2 FYEKMQ (reference sequence). V gave up 3 bases and J gave up 7 bases, with 4 bases separating them. CDR3 residues: CASSFFNSPLHF. The CDR3 region has the DNA TGTGCCAGCAGCTTTTTCAATTCACCCCTCCACTTT.

This clonotype was picked up a small number of times. The rearrangement links TRBV9 to TRBJ2-5, with D possibly being TRBD2 (6 bases). The CDR3 is 15 amino acids. In germline, CDR1 is SGDLS, CDR2 YYNGEE. The V gene lost 0 bases and the J gene lost 5 bases, with 14 bases spanning the gap. The CDR3 reads CASSVVGGWWETQYF. CDR3 bases: TGTGCCAGCAGCGTAGTAGGAGGGTGGTGGGAGACCCAGTACTTC.

At least ten counts were recorded for this clonotype. This chain connects TRBV28 to TRBJ1-4; a weak D match, TRBD1 (5 bases). The V end was cut by 9 bases, the J end by 3 bases, with 14 bases between. This CDR3 contains 14 residues. Germline CDR1 MDHEN, CDR2 SYDVKM. CDR3 in amino acids: CASLGGWANEKLFF. CDR3 nucleotides: TGTGCCAGTCTGGGGGGGTGGGCTAATGAAAAACTGTTTTTT. Full variable domain (outside the CDR3, taken from reference TRBV28 and TRBJ1-4): DVKVTQSSRYLVKRTGEKVFLECVQDMDHENMFWYRQDPGLGLRLIYFSYDVKMKEKGDIPEGYSVSREKKERFSLILESASTNQTSMYLCASLGGWANEKLFFGSGTQLSVL.

This clonotype was recorded at least ten times. V usage is TRBV18 and J usage is TRBJ2-5; D perhaps matches TRBD2 (5 bases). V was trimmed by 3 bases and J by 2 bases, leaving 16 bases between them. The CDR3 runs to 16 residues. From germline, CDR1 is KGHSH and CDR2 LQKENI. The DNA of the CDR3 is TGTGCCAGCTCACCCCCCGGGGAGAGGTTTCAAGAGACCCAGTACTTC. It is translated as CASSPPGERFQETQYF.

This clonotype was recorded many times. J is TRBJ2-7 and V is TRBV7-9; 8 nucleotides match TRBD1. Trimming removed 3 bases from V and 2 bases from J; junction bases left unmatched: 12. This CDR3 region has 17 residues. The germline V gene has CDR1 SEHNR and CDR2 FQNEAQ (reference sequence). The CDR3 bases are TGTGCCAGCAGCTTGACTCCCAGGGGGCCTCGAACCTACGAGCAGTACTTC. As protein: CASSLTPRGPRTYEQYF.

In its sample, this clonotype was seen a few times. The chain combines TRBV19 with TRBJ1-1; D may be TRBD1 (5 bases). Per the germline V gene, CDR1 is LNHDA and CDR2 is SQIVND (reference sequence). The CDR3 is 16 residues long. Trimming took 3 bases from V and 2 from J, leaving 16 bases between them. Here the CDR3 DNA reads TGTGCCAGTAGTATTGGGTGGGACCCCGGCAACACTGAAGCTTTCTTT. Protein sequence: CASSIGWDPGNTEAFF.